A single sample is the source of the 5 T cell receptor beta chains below, sequenced in a study of blood T cell repertoires in COVID-19. Only in-frame clones appear in the TCRdb table, and some are missing; sequencing was by immunoSEQ multiplex PCR. The sample shows about 300,000 clones, 80% to 95% of them seen only once. The sequenced sample was peripheral blood. The receptors were gathered from a woman in her thirties with COVID-19, enrolled during active disease.

On this clone itself: Other nucleotide sequences in the sample specify the same CDR3. This chain connects TRBV30 to TRBJ1-3, with TRBD1 matching 7 bases. The CDR3 has 12 amino acids. J lost 4 bases, V lost 5 bases, and 2 bases had no gene match. The V gene's germline CDR1 is GTSNPN and CDR2 SVGIG (reference sequence). CDR3 amino acids: CAWAGGGNTIYF. CDR3 nucleotide sequence: TGTGCCTGGGCAGGGGGGGGAAACACCATATATTTT.

This chain links TRBV28 with TRBJ2-5; 10 nucleotides line up with TRBD2. The germline gives CDR1 MDHEN, CDR2 SYDVKM. V lost 6 bases to trimming and J lost 2 bases; unmatched junction nucleotides: 6. This CDR3 is 15 amino acids long. CDR3 sequence reads: CASSPGSGRQETQYF. The CDR3 DNA follows: TGTGCCAGCAGCCCCGGTAGCGGGAGGCAAGAGACCCAGTACTTC.

The gene calls are TRBV28 and TRBJ1-5; D is unresolved. Germline assignment: CDR1 MDHEN and CDR2 SYDVKM. With 6 bases removed from V and 7 bases from J, the gap between germline ends came to 19 bases. The CDR3 has 15 residues. CDR3 coding DNA: TGTGCCAGCAGCCCTCGTGTCGGGGAGTTACAGCCCCAGCATTTT. Residues: CASSPRVGELQPQHF. The entire variable domain, with the rest obtained from reference TRBV28 and TRBJ1-5, is as follows: DVKVTQSSRYLVKRTGEKVFLECVQDMDHENMFWYRQDPGLGLRLIYFSYDVKMKEKGDIPEGYSVSREKKERFSLILESASTNQTSMYLCASSPRVGELQPQHFGDGTRLSIL.

The V gene is TRBV7-9, the J gene TRBJ2-3, with 7 bases fitting TRBD2. V gave up 2 bases and J gave up 0 bases; unmatched junction bases: 5. This CDR3 is 16 amino acids long. CDR1 SEHNR and CDR2 FQNEAQ come from the germline V gene (reference sequence). This CDR3 reads CASSLFSSGSTDTQYF. In DNA, the CDR3 is TGTGCCAGCAGCTTATTTTCTAGCGGTAGCACAGATACGCAGTATTTT. The complete variable domain, with remaining parts taken from reference TRBV7-9 and TRBJ2-3, reads DTGVSQNPRHKITKRGQNVTFRCDPISEHNRLYWYRQTLGQGPEFLTYFQNEAQLEKSRLLSDRFSAERPKGSFSTLEIQRTEQGDSAMYLCASSLFSSGSTDTQYFGPGTRLTVL.

V is TRBV6-5 and J is TRBJ1-2; D not certain. The CDR3 runs 15 residues. Germline loops: CDR1 MNHEY, CDR2 SVGAGI. Deletions cut 0 bases from V and 0 bases from J, with 8 bases between. CDR3 region: CASSYSIETNYGYTF. DNA for the CDR3: TGTGCCAGCAGTTACTCGATTGAGACTAACTATGGCTACACCTTC.